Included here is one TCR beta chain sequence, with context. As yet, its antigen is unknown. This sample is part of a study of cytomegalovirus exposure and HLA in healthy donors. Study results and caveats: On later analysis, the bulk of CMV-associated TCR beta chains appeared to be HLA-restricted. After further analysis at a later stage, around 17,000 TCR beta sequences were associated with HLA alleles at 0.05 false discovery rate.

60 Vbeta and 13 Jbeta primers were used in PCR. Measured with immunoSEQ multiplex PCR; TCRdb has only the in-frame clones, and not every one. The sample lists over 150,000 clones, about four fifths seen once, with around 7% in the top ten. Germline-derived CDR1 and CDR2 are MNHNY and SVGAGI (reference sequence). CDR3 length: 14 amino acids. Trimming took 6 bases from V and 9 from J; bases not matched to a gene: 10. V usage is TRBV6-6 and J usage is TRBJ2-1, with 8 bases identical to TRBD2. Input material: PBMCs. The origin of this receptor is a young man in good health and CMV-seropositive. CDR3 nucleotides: TGTGCCAGCAGCTCGCCCGGGACTAGTCCTGAGCAGTTCTTC. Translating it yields CASSSPGTSPEQFF.